The subject of this entry is one T cell receptor (beta chain). The antigen remains undetermined. PCR was performed using 60 Vbeta and 13 Jbeta primers. Profiled with immunoSEQ multiplex PCR; TCRdb holds only in-frame clones, not every one. This table holds around 170,000 clones, approximately 82% found once. This specimen comes from a study of cytomegalovirus exposure and HLA in healthy donors. About the research overall: Some 85 million unique TCRs, all from HLA-typed donors, were included in an early release of the data. Whole-study results and caveats: No immune exposure information besides CMV serostatus was available. The investigators catalogued 150 or so TCR beta chains as cytomegalovirus-associated. The study found most TCR sequences rare, yet found some public TCRs in many donors.

Material for sequencing was PBMCs. This sequence originates from a male donor in good health and CMV-seronegative.

The CDR3 protein is CASSGTSPYEQYF. The CDR3 region has the DNA TGTGCCAGTAGTGGGACTAGTCCCTACGAGCAGTACTTC. V usage is TRBV19 and J usage is TRBJ2-5; 8 positions agree with TRBD2. The end of the DNA is better explained by TRBJ2-7, so the J call may be wrong. This CDR3 spans 13 amino acids. The germline V gene has CDR1 LNHDA and CDR2 SQIVND (reference sequence).